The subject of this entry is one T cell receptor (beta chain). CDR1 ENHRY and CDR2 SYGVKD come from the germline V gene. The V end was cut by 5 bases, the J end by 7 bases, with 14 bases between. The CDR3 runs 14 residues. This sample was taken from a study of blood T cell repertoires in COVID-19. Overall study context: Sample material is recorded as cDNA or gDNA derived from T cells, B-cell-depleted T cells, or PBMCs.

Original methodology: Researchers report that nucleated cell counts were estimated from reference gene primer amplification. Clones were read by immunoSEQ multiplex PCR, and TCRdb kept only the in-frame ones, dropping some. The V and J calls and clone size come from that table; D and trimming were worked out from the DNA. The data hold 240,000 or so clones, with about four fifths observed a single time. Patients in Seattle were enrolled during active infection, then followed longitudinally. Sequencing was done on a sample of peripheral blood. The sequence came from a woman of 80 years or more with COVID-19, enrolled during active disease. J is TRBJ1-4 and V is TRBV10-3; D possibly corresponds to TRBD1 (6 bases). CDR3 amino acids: CAISPQGGGEKLFF. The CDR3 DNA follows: TGTGCCATCAGTCCCCAGGGAGGGGGTGAAAAACTGTTTTTT.